This T cell receptor (beta chain) was sequenced for a study of T cells in Graves' hyperthyroidism and ophthalmopathy. Study outcomes and limitations: Separating ophthalmopathy from stable hyperthyroidism was achieved by a 13 V-J model. Most clonotypes that expanded in the thyroid above 0.001 also showed up in blood.

This clonotype was observed many times. No antigen is known for it. J was trimmed by 0 bases and V by 6 bases; bases with no gene match: 5. CDR1 is SNHLY, CDR2 FYNNEI, per germline. The CDR3 consists of 14 residues. Amplification of TCR beta CDR3 regions was performed using RNA transcripts as template. In the first-round RT-PCR of the TCR CDR3, the HTBI primer set was used. From the multiplex PCR reads, TCRdb called clonotypes with MiXCR, one entry per CDR3 protein. The sample carries about 400,000 distinct CDR3 sequences, approximately 14% recorded once. This sequence was found in a woman aged 55-70 years with Graves' ophthalmopathy. The sample consisted of blood. The rearrangement links TRBV2 to TRBJ2-7; 7 nucleotides align to TRBD1. The CDR3 sequence is CASRRQGLSYEQYF. In DNA form, the CDR3 reads TGTGCCAGCAGGAGACAGGGCCTCTCCTACGAGCAGTACTTC.